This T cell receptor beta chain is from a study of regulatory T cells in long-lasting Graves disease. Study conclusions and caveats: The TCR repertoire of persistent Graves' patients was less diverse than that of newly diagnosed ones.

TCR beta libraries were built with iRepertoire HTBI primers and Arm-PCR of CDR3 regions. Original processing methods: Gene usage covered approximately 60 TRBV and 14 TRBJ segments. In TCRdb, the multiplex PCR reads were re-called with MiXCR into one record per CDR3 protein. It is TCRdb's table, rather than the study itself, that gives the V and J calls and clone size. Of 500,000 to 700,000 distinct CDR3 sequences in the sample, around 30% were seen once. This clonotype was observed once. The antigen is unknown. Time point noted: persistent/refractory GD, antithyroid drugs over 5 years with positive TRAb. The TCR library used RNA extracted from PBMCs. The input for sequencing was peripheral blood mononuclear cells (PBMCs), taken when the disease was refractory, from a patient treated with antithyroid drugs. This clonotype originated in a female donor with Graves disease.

This CDR3 reads CASSTTGDNQPQHF. In nucleotides, the CDR3 is TGTGCCAGTAGTACGACAGGAGACAATCAGCCCCAGCATTTT. The chain couples TRBV19 to TRBJ1-5; the D gene is possibly TRBD1 (6 bases). Per germline, CDR1 LNHDA and CDR2 SQIVND (reference sequence). Deletions cut 4 bases from V and 3 bases from J, with 10 bases between. The CDR3 has 14 amino acids.